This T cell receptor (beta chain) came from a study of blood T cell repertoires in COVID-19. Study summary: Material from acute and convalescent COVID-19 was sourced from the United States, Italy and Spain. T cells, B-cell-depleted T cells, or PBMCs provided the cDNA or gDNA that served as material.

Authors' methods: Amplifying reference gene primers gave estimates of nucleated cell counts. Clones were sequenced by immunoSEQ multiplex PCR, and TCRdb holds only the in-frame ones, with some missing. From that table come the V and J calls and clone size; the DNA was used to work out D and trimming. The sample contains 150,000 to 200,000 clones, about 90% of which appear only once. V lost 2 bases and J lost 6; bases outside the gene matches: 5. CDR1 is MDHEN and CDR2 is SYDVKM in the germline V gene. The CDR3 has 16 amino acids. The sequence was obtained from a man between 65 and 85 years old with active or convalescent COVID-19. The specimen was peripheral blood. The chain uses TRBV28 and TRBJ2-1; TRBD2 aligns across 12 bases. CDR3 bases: TGTGCCAGCAGTTTAAGGAGGACTAGCGGGACCAATGAGCAGTTCTTC. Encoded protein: CASSLRRTSGTNEQFF.